The next 8 T cell receptor beta chains were all read from a single sample in a study of CD8+ T cells in alopecia areata (dated by TCRdb to 2017 to 2018). Explained via the paper, the treatment or condition label denotes: oral pan-JAK inhibitor, 5-10 mg twice daily. Library preparation employed the immunoSEQ multiplex PCR assay. RNA was extracted from all samples and reverse transcribed into cDNA as template for TCR sequencing. TCRdb re-hosts the immuneACCESS table, in-frame sequences only. Its copies lack some clones; in the studies checked, an unresolved V gene accounts for under half of them, and the cause for the rest is not known. Within this sample are 150,000 to 200,000 clones, with around three fifths of them counted one time only. The biggest ten clones account for approximately 1.3% of the sample. The sequencing here drew on CD4+ T cells sorted from blood, taken around week 50, from a patient treated with tofacitinib. Receptor source: a human donor with alopecia areata.

CDR3 protein: CASSHRLDRRLGGYTF. Here the CDR3 DNA reads TGTGCCAGCAGCCACCGCCTGGACAGGCGACTCGGGGGCTACACCTTC. The chain has TRBV5-5 and TRBJ1-2, with 7 bases aligning to TRBD1. Germline CDR1 and CDR2: SGHKS and YYEKEE (reference sequence). The CDR3 extends over 16 amino acids. V trimming: 4 bases; J trimming: 8 bases; junction bases outside the gene matches: 17.

This clone has just a few counts. This chain uses TRBV28 with TRBJ2-3; 8 positions match TRBD2. The germline gives CDR1 MDHEN, CDR2 SYDVKM. With 4 bases clipped from V and 1 base from J, the junction kept 4 bases outside the gene matches. This CDR3 contains 15 residues. The CDR3 loop reads CASSYGGAGTDTQYF. The CDR3 DNA sequence: TGTGCCAGCAGTTACGGGGGGGCTGGCACAGATACGCAGTATTTT. The variable domain in full, with the rest retrieved from reference TRBV28 and TRBJ2-3, is DVKVTQSSRYLVKRTGEKVFLECVQDMDHENMFWYRQDPGLGLRLIYFSYDVKMKEKGDIPEGYSVSREKKERFSLILESASTNQTSMYLCASSYGGAGTDTQYFGPGTRLTVL.

The genes are TRBV27 and TRBJ1-2; TRBD1 is a possible D gene (5 bases). CDR1 and CDR2 (germline): MNHEY, SMNVEV (reference sequence). Between the trimmed V and J ends, which lost 8 bases and 5 bases, there was a span of 15 bases. This CDR3 region has 13 residues. The CDR3 region has the DNA TGTGCCAGCCGACGGGACGCCGGGTATGGCTACACCTTC. Amino acids: CASRRDAGYGYTF.

Points on this clone: At one end the junction does not follow the germline gene, possibly because of a read error. J is TRBJ2-7 and V is TRBV6-5; D uncertain. Germline CDR1 is MNHEY and CDR2 is SVGAGI. This CDR3 has 15 residues. CDR3 amino acids: CASSPFSAVSHEQYF. The CDR3 DNA is TGTGCCAGCAGTCCCTTTTCGGCAGTCTCCCACGAGCAGTACTTC.

The V and J genes are TRBV5-1 and TRBJ2-5, with TRBD1 matching over 7 bases. V lost 0 bases, J lost 6 bases, and 11 bases stayed unmatched. Germline V gene sequence: CDR1 SGHRS, CDR2 YFSETQ. The CDR3 runs to 16 residues. CDR3 DNA sequence: TGCGCCAGCAGCTTGGAATACGGACAGGTTGCAAAGACCCAGTACTTC. It encodes CASSLEYGQVAKTQYF.

The rearrangement joins TRBV29-1 to TRBJ2-2, with 9 bases aligning to TRBD1. The V segment lost 5 bases and the J segment 7 bases; nucleotides outside the gene matches: 8. The CDR3 totals 14 residues. Germline V gene sequence: CDR1 SQVTM, CDR2 ANQGSEA. DNA of the CDR3: TGCAGCGTTTCCCACAGGGGGCAAGTCGGGGAGCTGTTTTTT. Amino acid sequence: CSVSHRGQVGELFF.

This clone was observed a handful of times. The V and J genes are TRBV7-2 and TRBJ1-1, with D tentatively TRBD1 (5 bases). The CDR3 covers 14 residues. Germline CDR1 is SGHTA and CDR2 is FQGNSA. Trimming stripped 5 bases from V and 10 bases from J, with 20 bases between. CDR3 region: CASSQGTGSLGAFF. CDR3 nucleotide sequence: TGTGCCAGCAGCCAAGGGACGGGGTCTTTGGGAGCTTTCTTT.

This rearrangement joins TRBV30 to TRBJ1-2, with D unclear. Deletions cut 7 bases from V and 1 base from J, with 10 bases between. Germline V lookup: CDR1 GTSNPN, CDR2 SVGIG (reference sequence). The CDR3 sequence is 12 residues long. CDR3 residues: CAFNTDNYGYTF. For the CDR3, the DNA is TGTGCCTTTAATACGGATAACTATGGCTACACCTTC.